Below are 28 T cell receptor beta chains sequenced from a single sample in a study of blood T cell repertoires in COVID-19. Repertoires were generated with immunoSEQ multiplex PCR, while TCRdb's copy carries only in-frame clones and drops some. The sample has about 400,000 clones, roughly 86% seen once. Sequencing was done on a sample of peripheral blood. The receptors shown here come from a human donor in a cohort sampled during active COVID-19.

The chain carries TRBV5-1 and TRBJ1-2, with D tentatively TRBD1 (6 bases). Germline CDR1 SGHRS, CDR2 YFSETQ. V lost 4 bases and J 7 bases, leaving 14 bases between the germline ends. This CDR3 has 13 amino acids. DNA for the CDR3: TGCGCCAGCAGCCCCGGACAGCATGGTGGCTACACCTTC. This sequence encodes CASSPGQHGGYTF.

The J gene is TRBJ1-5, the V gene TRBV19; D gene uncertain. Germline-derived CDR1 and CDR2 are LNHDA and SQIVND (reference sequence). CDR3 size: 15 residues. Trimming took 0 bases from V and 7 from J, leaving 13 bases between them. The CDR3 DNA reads TGTGCCAGTAGTATAGAGTTTAGGGAGCGCCAGCCCCAGCATTTT. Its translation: CASSIEFRERQPQHF.

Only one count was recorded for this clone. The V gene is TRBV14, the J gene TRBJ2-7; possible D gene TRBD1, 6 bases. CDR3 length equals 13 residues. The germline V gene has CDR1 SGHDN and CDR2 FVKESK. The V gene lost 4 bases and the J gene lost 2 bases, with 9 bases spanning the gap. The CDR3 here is CASSPTGTYEQYF. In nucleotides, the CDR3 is TGTGCCAGCAGCCCGACAGGAACCTACGAGCAGTACTTC.

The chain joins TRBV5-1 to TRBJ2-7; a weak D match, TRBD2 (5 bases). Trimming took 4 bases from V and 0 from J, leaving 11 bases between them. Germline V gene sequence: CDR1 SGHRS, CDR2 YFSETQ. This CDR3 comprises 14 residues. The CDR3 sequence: CASSPAESSYEQYF. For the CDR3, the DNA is TGCGCCAGCAGCCCAGCGGAAAGCTCCTACGAGCAGTACTTC.

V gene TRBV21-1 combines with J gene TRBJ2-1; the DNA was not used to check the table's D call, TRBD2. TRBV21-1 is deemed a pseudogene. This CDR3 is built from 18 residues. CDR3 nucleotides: TGTGCCAGCAGAAAAGGGAGAAGGGAGCGGGGGCGATACAATGAGCAGTTCTTC. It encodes CASRKGRRERGRYNEQFF.

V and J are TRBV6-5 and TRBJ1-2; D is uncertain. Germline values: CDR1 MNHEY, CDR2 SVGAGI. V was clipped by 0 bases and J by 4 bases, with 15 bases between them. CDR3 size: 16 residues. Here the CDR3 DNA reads TGTGCCAGCAGTTACTCCCGCCGTGACATCCTCTATGGCTACACCTTC. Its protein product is CASSYSRRDILYGYTF.

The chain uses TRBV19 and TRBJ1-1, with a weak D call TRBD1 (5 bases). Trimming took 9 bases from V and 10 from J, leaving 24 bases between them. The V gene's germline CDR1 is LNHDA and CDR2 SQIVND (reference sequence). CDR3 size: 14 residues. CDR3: CASHGGEFVAGAFF. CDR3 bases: TGTGCCAGCCATGGGGGGGAATTCGTCGCAGGAGCTTTCTTT.

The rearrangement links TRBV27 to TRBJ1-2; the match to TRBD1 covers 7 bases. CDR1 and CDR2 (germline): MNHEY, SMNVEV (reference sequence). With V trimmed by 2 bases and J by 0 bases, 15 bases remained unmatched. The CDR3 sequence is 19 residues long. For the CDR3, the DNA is TGTGCCAGCAGTTTAACGACAGGGAGAGAGCGGGGGTCTAACTATGGCTACACCTTC. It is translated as CASSLTTGRERGSNYGYTF.

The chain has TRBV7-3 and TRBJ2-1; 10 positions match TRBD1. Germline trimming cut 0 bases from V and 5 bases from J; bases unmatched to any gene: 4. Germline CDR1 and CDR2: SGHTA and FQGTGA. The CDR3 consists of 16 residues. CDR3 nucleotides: TGTGCCAGCAGCTTAACCGGGACAGGGGCGGACAATGAGCAGTTCTTC. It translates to CASSLTGTGADNEQFF.

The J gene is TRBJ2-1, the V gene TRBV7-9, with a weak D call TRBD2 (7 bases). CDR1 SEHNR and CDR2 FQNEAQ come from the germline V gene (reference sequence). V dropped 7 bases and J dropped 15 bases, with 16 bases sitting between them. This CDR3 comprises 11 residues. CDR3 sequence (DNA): TGTGCCAGCACCCTCGGGGGGCATCCGTTCTTC. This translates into CASTLGGHPFF.

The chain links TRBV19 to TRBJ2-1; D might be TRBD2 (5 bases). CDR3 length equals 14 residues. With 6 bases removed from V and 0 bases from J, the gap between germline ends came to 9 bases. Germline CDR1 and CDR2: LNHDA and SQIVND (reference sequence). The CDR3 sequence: CASRDWSSYNEQFF. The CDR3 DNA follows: TGTGCCAGTAGGGACTGGAGCTCCTACAATGAGCAGTTCTTC.

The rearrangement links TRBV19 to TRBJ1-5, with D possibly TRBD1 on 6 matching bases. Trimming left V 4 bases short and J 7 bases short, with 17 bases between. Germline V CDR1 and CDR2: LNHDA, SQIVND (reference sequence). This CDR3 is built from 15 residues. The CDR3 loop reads CASSTRQVKGQPQHF. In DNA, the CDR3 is TGTGCCAGTAGTACAAGACAGGTGAAGGGCCAGCCCCAGCATTTT. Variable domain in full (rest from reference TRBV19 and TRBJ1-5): DGGITQSPKYLFRKEGQNVTLSCEQNLNHDAMYWYRQDPGQGLRLIYYSQIVNDFQKGDIAEGYSVSREKKESFPLTVTSAQKNPTAFYLCASSTRQVKGQPQHFGDGTRLSIL.

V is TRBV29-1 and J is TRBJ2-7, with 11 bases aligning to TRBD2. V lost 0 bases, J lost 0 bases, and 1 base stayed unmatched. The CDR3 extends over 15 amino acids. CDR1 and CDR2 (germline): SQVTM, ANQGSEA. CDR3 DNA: TGCAGCGTTGAAGATAGCGGGGGGGACTCCTACGAGCAGTACTTC. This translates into CSVEDSGGDSYEQYF.

CDR3 sequence: CSAIQRTEAFF. The DNA of the CDR3 is TGCAGTGCTATACAACGCACTGAAGCTTTCTTT. This chain links TRBV20-1 with TRBJ1-1; D is unresolved. The V end was cut by 4 bases, the J end by 4 bases, with 7 bases between. CDR1 and CDR2 (germline): DFQATT, SNEGSKA (reference sequence). CDR3 length: 11 amino acids.

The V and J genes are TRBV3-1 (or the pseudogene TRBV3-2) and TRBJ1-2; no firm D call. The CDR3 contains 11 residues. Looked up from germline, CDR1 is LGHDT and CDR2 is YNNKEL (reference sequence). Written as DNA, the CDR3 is TGTGTCGCTCGCCTATCCTATGGCTACACCTTC. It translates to CVARLSYGYTF.

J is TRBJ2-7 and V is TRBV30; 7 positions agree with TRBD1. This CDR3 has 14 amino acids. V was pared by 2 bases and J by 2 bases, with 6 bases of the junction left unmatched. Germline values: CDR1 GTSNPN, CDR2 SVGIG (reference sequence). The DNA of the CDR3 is TGTGCCTGGAGTCCCTGGACAGGTACCTACGAGCAGTACTTC. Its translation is CAWSPWTGTYEQYF.

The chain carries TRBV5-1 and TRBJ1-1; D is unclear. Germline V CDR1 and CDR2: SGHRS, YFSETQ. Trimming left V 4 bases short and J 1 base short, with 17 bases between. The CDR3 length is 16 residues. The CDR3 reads CASSLSFGGANTEAFF. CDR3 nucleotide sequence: TGCGCCAGCAGCCTATCCTTTGGAGGTGCGAACACTGAAGCTTTCTTT.

The chain's CDR3 is CASSQEGGKTF. The CDR3 nucleotides are TGTGCCAGCAGCCAAGAGGGGGGTAAGACCTTC. J is TRBJ1-2 and V is TRBV4-2; D possibly corresponds to TRBD1 (5 bases). CDR1 and CDR2 from the germline V gene are LGHNA and YNFKEQ. The CDR3 contains 11 residues. V was cut by 0 bases and J by 14 bases, with 10 bases left in between.

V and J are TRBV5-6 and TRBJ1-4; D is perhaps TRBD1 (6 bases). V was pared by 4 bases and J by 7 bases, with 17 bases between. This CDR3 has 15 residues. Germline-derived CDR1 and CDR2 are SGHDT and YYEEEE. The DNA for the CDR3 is TGTGCCAGCAGCGGGGTCAGGGGAGTCGGTGAAAAACTGTTTTTT. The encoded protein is CASSGVRGVGEKLFF.

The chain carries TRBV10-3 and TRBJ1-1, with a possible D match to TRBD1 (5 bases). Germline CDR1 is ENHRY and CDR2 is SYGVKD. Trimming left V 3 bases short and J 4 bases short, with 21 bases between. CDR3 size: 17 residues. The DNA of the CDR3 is TGTGCCATCAGTGACTTCGAGGTCCGACCGGGGGGCACTGAAGCTTTCTTT. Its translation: CAISDFEVRPGGTEAFF.

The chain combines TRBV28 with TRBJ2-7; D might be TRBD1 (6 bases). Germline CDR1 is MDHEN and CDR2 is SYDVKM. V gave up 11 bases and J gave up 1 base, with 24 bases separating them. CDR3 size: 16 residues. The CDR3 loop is CAYWTVTTQRSYEQYF. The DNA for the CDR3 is TGTGCCTACTGGACAGTAACCACACAACGGTCCTACGAGCAGTACTTC.

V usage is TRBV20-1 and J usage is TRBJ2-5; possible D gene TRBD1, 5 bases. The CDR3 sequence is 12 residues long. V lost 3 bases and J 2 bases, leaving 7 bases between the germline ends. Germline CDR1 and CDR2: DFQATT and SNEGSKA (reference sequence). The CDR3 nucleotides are TGCAGTGCTAGTAGACAGCAAGAGACCCAGTACTTC. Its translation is CSASRQQETQYF.

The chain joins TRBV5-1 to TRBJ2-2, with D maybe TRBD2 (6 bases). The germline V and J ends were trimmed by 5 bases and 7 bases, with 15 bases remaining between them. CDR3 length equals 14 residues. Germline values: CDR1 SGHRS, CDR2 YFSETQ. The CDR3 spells CASSLLSGDGELFF. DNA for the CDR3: TGCGCCAGCAGTCTACTCTCGGGGGACGGGGAGCTGTTTTTT.

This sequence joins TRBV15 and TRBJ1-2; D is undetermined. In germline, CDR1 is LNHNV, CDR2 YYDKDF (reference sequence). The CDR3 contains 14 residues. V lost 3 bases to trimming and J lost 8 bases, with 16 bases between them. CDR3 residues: CATSSPGSGKGYTF. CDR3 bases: TGTGCCACCAGCAGCCCCGGGTCGGGAAAGGGCTACACCTTC.

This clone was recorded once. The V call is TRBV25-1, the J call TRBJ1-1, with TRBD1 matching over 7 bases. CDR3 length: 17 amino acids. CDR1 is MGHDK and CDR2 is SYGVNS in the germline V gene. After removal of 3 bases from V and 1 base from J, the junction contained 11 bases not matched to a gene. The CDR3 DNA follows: TGTGCCAGCAGTGATCCCCGCCCCCGGGACAGGAACACTGAAGCTTTCTTT. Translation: CASSDPRPRDRNTEAFF.

Written as DNA, the CDR3 is TGCAGCGGGGCCCAAGAGACCCAGTACTTC. The encoded protein is CSGAQETQYF. This chain links TRBV29-1 with TRBJ2-5, with D uncertain. V gave up 7 bases and J gave up 1 base, with 4 bases separating them. CDR3 size: 10 residues. Germline V lookup: CDR1 SQVTM, CDR2 ANQGSEA.

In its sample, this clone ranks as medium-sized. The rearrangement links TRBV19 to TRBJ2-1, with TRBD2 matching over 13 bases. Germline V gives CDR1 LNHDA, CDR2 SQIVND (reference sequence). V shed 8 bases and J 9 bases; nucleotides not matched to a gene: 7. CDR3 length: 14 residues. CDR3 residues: CASRTSGSGAEQFF. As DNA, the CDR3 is TGTGCCAGTCGGACTAGCGGGAGTGGCGCTGAGCAGTTCTTC.

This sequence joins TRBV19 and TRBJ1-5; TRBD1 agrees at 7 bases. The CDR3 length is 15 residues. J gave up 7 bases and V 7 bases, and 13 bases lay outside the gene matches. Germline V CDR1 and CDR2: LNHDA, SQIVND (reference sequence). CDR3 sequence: CASTSQGGGRQPQHF. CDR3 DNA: TGTGCCAGTACCTCGCAGGGGGGAGGAAGACAGCCCCAGCATTTT.